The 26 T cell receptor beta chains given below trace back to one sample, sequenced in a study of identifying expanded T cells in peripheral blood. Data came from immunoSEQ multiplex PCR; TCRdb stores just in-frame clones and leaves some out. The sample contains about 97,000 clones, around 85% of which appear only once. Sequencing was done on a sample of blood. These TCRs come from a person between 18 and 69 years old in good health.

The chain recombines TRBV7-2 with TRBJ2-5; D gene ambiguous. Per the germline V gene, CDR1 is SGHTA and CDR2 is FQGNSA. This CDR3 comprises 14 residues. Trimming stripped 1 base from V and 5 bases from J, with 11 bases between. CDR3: CASSLVVGGETQYF. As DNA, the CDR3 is TGTGCCAGCAGCTTAGTTGTTGGTGGGGAGACCCAGTACTTC.

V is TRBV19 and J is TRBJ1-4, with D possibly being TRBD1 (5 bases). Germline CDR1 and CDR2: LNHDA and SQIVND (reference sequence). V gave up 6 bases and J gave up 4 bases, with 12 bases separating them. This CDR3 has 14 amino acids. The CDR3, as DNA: TGTGCCAGTAGCCTGACAGAAGGTAATGAAAAACTGTTTTTT. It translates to CASSLTEGNEKLFF.

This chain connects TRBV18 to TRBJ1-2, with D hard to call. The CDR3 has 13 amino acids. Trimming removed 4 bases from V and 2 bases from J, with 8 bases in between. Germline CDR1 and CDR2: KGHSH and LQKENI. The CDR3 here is CASSHDKNYGYTF. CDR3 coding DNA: TGTGCCAGCTCACACGACAAGAACTATGGCTACACCTTC. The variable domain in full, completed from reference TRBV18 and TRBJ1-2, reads NAGVMQNPRHLVRRRGQEARLRCSPMKGHSHVYWYRQLPEEGLKFMVYLQKENIIDESGMPKERFSAEFPKEGPSILRIQQVVRGDSAAYFCASSHDKNYGYTFGSGTRLTVV.

This CDR3 reads CASSKPGGQHSDTQYF. The CDR3 DNA sequence: TGTGCCAGCTCAAAACCGGGGGGTCAGCATTCAGATACGCAGTATTTT. V gene TRBV7-2 combines with J gene TRBJ2-3, with 7 bases that match TRBD2. CDR3 size: 16 residues. Trimming removed 8 bases from V and 4 bases from J; junction bases left unmatched: 15. Germline assignment: CDR1 SGHTA and CDR2 FQGNSA.

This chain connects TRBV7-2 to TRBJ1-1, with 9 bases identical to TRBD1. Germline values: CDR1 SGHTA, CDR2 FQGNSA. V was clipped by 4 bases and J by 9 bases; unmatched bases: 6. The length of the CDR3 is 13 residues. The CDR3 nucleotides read TGTGCCAGCAGCTCCCCGGGACAGGGTAAAGCTTTCTTT. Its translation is CASSSPGQGKAFF.

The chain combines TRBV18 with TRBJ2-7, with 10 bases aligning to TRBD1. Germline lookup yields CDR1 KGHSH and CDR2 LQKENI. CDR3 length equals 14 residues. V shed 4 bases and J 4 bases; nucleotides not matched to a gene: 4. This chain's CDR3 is CASSRTGGEYEQYF. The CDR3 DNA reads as TGTGCCAGCTCACGGACAGGGGGAGAGTACGAGCAGTACTTC.

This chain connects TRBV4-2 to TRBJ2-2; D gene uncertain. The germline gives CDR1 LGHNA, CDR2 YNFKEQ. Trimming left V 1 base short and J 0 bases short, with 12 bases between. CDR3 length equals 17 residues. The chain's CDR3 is CASSQVGRSPNTGELFF. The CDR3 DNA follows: TGTGCCAGCAGCCAAGTCGGACGGAGTCCGAACACCGGGGAGCTGTTTTTT.

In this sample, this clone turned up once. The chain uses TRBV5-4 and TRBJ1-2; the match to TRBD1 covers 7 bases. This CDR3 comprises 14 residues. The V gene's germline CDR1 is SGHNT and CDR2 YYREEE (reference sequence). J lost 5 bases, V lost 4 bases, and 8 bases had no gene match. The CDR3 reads CASSASGTAYGYTF. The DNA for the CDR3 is TGTGCCAGCAGCGCCTCCGGGACAGCTTATGGCTACACCTTC.

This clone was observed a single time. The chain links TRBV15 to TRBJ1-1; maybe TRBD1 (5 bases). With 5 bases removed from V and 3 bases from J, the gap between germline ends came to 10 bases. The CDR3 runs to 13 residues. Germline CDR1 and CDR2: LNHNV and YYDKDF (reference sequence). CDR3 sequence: CATSGGGDTEAFF. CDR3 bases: TGTGCCACCAGCGGCGGGGGGGACACTGAAGCTTTCTTT.

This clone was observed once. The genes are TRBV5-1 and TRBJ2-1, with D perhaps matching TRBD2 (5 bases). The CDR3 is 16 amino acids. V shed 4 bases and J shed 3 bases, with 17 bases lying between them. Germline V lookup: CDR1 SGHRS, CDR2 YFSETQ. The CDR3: CASSESGVTLYNEQFF. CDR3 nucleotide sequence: TGCGCCAGCAGCGAATCCGGGGTAACTCTCTACAATGAGCAGTTCTTC.

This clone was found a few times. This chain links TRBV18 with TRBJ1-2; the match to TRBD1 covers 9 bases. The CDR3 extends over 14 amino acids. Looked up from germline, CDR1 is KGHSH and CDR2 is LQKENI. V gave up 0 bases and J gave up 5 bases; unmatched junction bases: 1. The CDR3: CASSPPGTGYGYTF. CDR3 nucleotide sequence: TGTGCCAGCTCACCACCGGGGACAGGGTATGGCTACACCTTC. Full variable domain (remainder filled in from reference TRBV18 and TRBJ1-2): NAGVMQNPRHLVRRRGQEARLRCSPMKGHSHVYWYRQLPEEGLKFMVYLQKENIIDESGMPKERFSAEFPKEGPSILRIQQVVRGDSAAYFCASSPPGTGYGYTFGSGTRLTVV.

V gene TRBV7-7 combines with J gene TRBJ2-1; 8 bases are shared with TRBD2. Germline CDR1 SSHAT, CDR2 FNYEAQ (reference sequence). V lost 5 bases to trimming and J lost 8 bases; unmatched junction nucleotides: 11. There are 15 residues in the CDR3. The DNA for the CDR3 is TGTGCCAGCAGCGCGGGAGGAGGAGACGTCTATGAGCAGTTCTTC. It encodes CASSAGGGDVYEQFF.

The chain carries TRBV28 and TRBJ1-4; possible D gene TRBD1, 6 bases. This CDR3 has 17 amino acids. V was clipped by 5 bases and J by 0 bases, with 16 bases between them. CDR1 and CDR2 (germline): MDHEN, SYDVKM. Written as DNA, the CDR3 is TGTGCCAGCAGTGGAACCGGACAGACTGCAACTAATGAAAAACTGTTTTTT. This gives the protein CASSGTGQTATNEKLFF.

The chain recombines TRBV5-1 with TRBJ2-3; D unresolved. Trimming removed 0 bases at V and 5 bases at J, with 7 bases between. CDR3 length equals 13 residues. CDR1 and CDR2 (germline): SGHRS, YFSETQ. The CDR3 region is CASSLAVGDTQYF. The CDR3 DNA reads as TGCGCCAGCAGCTTGGCCGTGGGAGATACGCAGTATTTT. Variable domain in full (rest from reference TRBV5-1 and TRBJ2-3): KAGVTQTPRYLIKTRGQQVTLSCSPISGHRSVSWYQQTPGQGLQFLFEYFSETQRNKGNFPGRFSGRQFSNSRSEMNVSTLELGDSALYLCASSLAVGDTQYFGPGTRLTVL.

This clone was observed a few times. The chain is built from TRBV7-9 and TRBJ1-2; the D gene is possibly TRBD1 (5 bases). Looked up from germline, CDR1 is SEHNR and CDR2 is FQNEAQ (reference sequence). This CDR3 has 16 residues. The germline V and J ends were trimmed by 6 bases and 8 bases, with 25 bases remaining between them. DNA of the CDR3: TGTGCCAGCAGACGACCAGCGGGGACCTGGGGTGACGGCTACACCTTC. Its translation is CASRRPAGTWGDGYTF.

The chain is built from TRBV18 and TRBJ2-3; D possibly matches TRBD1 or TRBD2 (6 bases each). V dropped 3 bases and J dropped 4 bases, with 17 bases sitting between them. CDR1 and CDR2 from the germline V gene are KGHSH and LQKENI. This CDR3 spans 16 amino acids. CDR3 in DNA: TGTGCCAGCTCACCGTGGGGGGCAGGGGCGGCAGATACGCAGTATTTT. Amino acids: CASSPWGAGAADTQYF. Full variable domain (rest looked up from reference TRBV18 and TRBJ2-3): NAGVMQNPRHLVRRRGQEARLRCSPMKGHSHVYWYRQLPEEGLKFMVYLQKENIIDESGMPKERFSAEFPKEGPSILRIQQVVRGDSAAYFCASSPWGAGAADTQYFGPGTRLTVL.

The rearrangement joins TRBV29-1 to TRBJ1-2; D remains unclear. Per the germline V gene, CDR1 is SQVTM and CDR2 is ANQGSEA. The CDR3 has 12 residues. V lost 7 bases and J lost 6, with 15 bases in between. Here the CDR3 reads CSGGGQNHGYTF. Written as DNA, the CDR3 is TGCAGCGGGGGAGGGCAGAACCATGGCTACACCTTC.

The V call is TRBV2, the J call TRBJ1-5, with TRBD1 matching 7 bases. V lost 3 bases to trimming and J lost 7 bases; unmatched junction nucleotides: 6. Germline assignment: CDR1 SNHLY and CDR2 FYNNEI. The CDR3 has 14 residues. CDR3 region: CASSDDRVEQPQHF. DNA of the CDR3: TGTGCCAGCAGTGATGACAGGGTAGAACAGCCCCAGCATTTT.

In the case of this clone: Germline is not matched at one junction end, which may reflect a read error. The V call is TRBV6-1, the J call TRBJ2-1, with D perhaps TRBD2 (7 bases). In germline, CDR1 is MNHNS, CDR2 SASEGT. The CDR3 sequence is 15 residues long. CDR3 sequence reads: CASRRGRATYYEQFF. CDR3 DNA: TGTGCCAGCAGGCGGGGGCGGGCCACCTACTATGAGCAGTTCTTC.

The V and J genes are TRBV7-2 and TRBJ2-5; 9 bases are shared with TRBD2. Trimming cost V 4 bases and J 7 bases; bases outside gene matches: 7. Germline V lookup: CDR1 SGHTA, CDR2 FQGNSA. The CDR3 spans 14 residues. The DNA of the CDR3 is TGTGCCAGCAGCTCCCTAGCGGGGTATGGGACCCAGTACTTC. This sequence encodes CASSSLAGYGTQYF.

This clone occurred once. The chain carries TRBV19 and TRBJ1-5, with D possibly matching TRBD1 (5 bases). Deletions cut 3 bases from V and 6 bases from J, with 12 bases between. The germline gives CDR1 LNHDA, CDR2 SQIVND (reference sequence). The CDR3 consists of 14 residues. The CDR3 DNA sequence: TGTGCCAGTAGTATGCGGGGGGTAACTCAGCCCCAGCATTTT. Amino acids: CASSMRGVTQPQHF.

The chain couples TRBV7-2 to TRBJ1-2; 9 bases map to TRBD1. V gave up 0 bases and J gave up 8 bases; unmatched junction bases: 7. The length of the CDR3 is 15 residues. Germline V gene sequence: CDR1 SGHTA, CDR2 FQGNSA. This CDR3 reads CASSLAPDRGGGYTF. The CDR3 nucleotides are TGTGCCAGCAGCTTAGCGCCGGACAGGGGCGGGGGCTACACCTTC.

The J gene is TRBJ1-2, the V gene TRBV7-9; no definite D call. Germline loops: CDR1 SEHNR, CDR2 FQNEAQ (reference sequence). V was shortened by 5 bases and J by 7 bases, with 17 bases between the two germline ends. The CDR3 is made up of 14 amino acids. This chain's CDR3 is CASSPGPRSGGYTF. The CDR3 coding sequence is TGTGCCAGCAGCCCAGGCCCTCGATCTGGTGGCTACACCTTC.

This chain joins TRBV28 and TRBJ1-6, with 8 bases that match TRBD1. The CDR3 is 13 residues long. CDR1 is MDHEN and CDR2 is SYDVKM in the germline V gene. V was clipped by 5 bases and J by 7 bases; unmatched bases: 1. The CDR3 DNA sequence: TGTGCCAGCAGTGGACAGGGAAATTCACCCCTCCACTTT. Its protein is CASSGQGNSPLHF.

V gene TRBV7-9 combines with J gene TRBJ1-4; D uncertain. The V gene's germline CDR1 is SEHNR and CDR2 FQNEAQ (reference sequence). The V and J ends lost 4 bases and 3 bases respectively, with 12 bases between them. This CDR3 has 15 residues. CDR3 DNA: TGTGCCAGCAGCTATCGTGTTGGGGCTAATGAAAAACTGTTTTTT. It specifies CASSYRVGANEKLFF.

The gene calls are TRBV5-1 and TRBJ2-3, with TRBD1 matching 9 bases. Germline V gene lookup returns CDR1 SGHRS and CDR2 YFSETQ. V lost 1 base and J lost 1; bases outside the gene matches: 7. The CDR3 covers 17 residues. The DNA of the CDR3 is TGCGCCAGCAGCTTGAATGGGAGGGACAGGGGCACAGATACGCAGTATTTT. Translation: CASSLNGRDRGTDTQYF. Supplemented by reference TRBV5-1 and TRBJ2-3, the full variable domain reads KAGVTQTPRYLIKTRGQQVTLSCSPISGHRSVSWYQQTPGQGLQFLFEYFSETQRNKGNFPGRFSGRQFSNSRSEMNVSTLELGDSALYLCASSLNGRDRGTDTQYFGPGTRLTVL.